This TCR beta chain is from a study of monozygotic twins with inflammatory bowel disease. TCRdb reprocessed the 5' RACE reads and reports one entry per CDR3 protein, with no DNA. Recorded for this sample: about 380,000 distinct CDR3 sequences. Germline V gene lookup returns CDR1 MNHEY and CDR2 SVGEGT. There are 14 residues in the CDR3. Sequencing was performed on blood. The receptor was derived from a human donor with ulcerative colitis or Crohn's disease, or a healthy co-twin of an affected twin (not recorded which). V and J are TRBV6-2 or TRBV6-3 and TRBJ2-7; lacking DNA, the TRBD2 call made by TCRdb goes unchecked. CDR3 loop: CASHLAGNTYEQYF.